The source of this T cell receptor beta chain is a study of OX40 agonist ivuxolimab in advanced cancers. This clone was found once. The junction differs from germline at one of its ends, possibly a read error. The same CDR3 also results from other DNA sequences found in this sample. The method was immunoSEQ multiplex PCR; TCRdb's version includes in-frame clones alone and lacks a portion of them. The sample lists about 87,000 clones; around nine tenths were seen once. This TCR was sampled from an adult with an advanced solid tumor such as melanoma, head and neck, liver or kidney cancer. Sequenced here: CD4+ or CD8+ T cells sorted from blood, sampled in a trial of the OX40 agonist ivuxolimab.

CDR3 DNA: TGTGCCAGCAGTAACTCAGGGGACCTAAGAAAACTGTTTTTC. As protein: CASSNSGDLRKLFF. This chain joins TRBV6-5 and TRBJ1-4, with D perhaps matching TRBD1 (6 bases). This CDR3 contains 14 residues. Looked up from germline, CDR1 is MNHEY and CDR2 is SVGAGI.